The text below deals with one TCR beta chain. No antigen is known for it. This record comes from a study of cytomegalovirus exposure and HLA in healthy donors. The overall study: The Caucasian-associated ancestry cluster held roughly 84% of 350 to 450 genotyped donors. Study-level points and caveats: Segments of the TCR beta V type were, in most cases, productive about 90% or about 30% of the time in an earlier analysis.

60 Vbeta and 13 Jbeta primers were used in PCR. The data were produced by immunoSEQ multiplex PCR, yet TCRdb's version contains in-frame clones alone and is incomplete. The data contain 140,000 to 150,000 clones, around four fifths of them singletons. The ends lost 3 bases at V and 0 bases at J; junction bases unmatched: 5. Germline V CDR1 and CDR2: KGHSH, LQKENI. The CDR3 loop spans 16 amino acids. Sequenced sample: PBMCs. This clonotype was obtained from a female donor in good health and CMV-seronegative. The V and J genes are TRBV18 and TRBJ2-1, with 7 nucleotides matching TRBD1. CDR3 in amino acids: CASSPKTGLSYNEQFF. The CDR3 nucleotides read TGTGCCAGCTCACCCAAGACAGGGCTCTCCTACAATGAGCAGTTCTTC.